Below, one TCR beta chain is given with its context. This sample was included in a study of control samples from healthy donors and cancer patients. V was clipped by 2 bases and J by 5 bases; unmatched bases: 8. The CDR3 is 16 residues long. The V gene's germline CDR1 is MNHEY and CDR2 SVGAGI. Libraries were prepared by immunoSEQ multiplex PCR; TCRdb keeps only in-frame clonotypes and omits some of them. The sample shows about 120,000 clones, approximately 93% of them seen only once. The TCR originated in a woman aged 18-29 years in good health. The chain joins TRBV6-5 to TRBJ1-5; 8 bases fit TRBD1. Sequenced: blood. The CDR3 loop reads CASSYGAGGFYQPQHF. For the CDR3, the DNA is TGTGCCAGCAGTTACGGGGCAGGGGGCTTTTATCAGCCCCAGCATTTT.